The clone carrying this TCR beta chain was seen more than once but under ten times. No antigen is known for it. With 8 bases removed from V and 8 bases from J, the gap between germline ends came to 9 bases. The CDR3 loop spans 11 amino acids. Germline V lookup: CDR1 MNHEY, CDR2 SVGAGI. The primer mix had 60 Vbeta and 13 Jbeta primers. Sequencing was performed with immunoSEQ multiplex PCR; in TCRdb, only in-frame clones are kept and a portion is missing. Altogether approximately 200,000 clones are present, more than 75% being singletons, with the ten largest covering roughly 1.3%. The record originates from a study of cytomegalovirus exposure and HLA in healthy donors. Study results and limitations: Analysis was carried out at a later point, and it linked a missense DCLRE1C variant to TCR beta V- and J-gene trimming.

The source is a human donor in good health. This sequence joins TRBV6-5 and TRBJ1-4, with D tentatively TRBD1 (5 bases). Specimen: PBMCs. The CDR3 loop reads CASGAEEKLFF. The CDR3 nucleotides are TGTGCCAGCGGGGCTGAGGAAAAACTGTTTTTT.